Listed below are T cell receptor beta chains from one sample, sequenced in a study of blood T cell repertoires in COVID-19. Sequenced by immunoSEQ multiplex PCR; TCRdb stores in-frame clones only, minus some. The sample consists of 80,000 to 100,000 clones, about nine tenths of them appearing once. Sample: peripheral blood. These receptors all stem from a human donor with active COVID-19. The donor label of this sample is uncertain. Each CDR3 is given without its conserved first and last residue. Size values are once, few and many counts, or a class for expanded clones, and some rows have none.

>NA|TRBJ2-3|TRBV7-8
ASGTSGFTDTQY
>NA|TRBJ1-2|TRBV21-1
ASSNRDSKCGYT
>NA|TRBJ2-5|TRBV29-1
SVRRGGTQETQY
>NA|TRBJ2-2|TRBV10-1
ASSEASGGNTGELF
>NA|TRBJ1-4|TRBV5-5
ASSGSTGAPNEKLF
>once|TRBJ2-7|TRBV28
ASSRSRRRGVRYEQY
>NA|TRBJ1-5|TRBV27
ASSLATGFSNQPQH
>NA|TRBJ1-2|TRBV28
ASRPNLSTGLGYT
>once|TRBJ2-5|TRBV5-4
ASSSPSGGGTQY
>NA|TRBJ2-5|TRBV7-2
ASSLGGGSQETQY
>NA|TRBJ1-1|TRBV29-1
SVAERLQGTEAF
>NA|TRBJ2-3|TRBV12-5
ASGLPSRGTISTDTQY
>NA|TRBJ2-5|TRBV6-2/TRBV6-3
ASSYELAGPVLQETQY
>NA|TRBJ1-2|TRBV4-1
ASSPSTGWGGYT
>NA|TRBJ1-1|TRBV5-4
ASSVRATGNTEAF
>NA|TRBJ2-3|TRBV7-2
ASSLVRQGSVY